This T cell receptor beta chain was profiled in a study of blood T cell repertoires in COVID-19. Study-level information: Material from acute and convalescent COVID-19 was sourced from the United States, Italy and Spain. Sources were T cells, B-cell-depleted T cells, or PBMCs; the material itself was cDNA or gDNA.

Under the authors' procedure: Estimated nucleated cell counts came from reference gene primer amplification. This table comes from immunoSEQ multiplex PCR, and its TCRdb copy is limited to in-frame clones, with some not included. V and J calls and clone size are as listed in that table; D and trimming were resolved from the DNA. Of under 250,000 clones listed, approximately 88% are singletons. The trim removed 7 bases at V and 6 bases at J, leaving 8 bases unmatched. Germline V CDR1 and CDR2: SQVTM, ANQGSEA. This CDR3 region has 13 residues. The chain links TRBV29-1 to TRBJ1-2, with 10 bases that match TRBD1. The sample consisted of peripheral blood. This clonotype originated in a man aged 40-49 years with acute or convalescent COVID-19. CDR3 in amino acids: CSASGTGAHGYTF. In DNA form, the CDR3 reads TGCAGCGCCTCCGGGACAGGGGCACATGGCTACACCTTC.